The 7 T cell receptor beta chains presented below share a single source sample, sequenced in a study of OX40 agonist ivuxolimab in advanced cancers. The protocol was immunoSEQ multiplex PCR, while the TCRdb copy is restricted to in-frame clones and leaves out a portion. The sample lists over 80,000 clones, 80% to 95% occurring once. The source material was CD4+ or CD8+ T cells sorted from blood, sampled in a trial of the OX40 agonist ivuxolimab. The source of these receptors is an adult with an advanced solid tumor such as melanoma, head and neck, liver or kidney cancer.

The chain combines TRBV5-1 with TRBJ2-5; D tentatively fits TRBD1 or TRBD2 (5 bases each). Looked up from germline, CDR1 is SGHRS and CDR2 is YFSETQ. Trimming removed 4 bases from V and 2 bases from J, with 15 bases in between. The length of the CDR3 is 15 residues. The CDR3 bases are TGCGCCAGCAGCCCCCGCGGGTGGGGGCAAGAGACCCAGTACTTC. This translates into CASSPRGWGQETQYF.

This chain connects TRBV6-1 to TRBJ1-1; D may be TRBD1 (6 bases). Germline CDR1 reads MNHNS; CDR2 reads SASEGT. The V and J ends lost 6 bases and 0 bases respectively, with 11 bases between them. The CDR3 spans 14 residues. The CDR3 coding sequence is TGTGCCAGCAGGTCAGGGGTGATGAACACTGAAGCTTTCTTT. Protein: CASRSGVMNTEAFF.

V and J are TRBV28 and TRBJ2-3; D not certain. The germline CDR1 and CDR2 sequences are MDHEN and SYDVKM. V dropped 4 bases and J dropped 5 bases, with 10 bases sitting between them. This CDR3 has 13 residues. CDR3 loop: CASSWTKQDTQYF. The CDR3 nucleotides read TGTGCCAGCAGTTGGACCAAACAAGATACGCAGTATTTT.

The chain uses TRBV28 and TRBJ1-2; TRBD1 agrees at 8 bases. Looked up from germline, CDR1 is MDHEN and CDR2 is SYDVKM. This CDR3 comprises 14 residues. V dropped 7 bases and J dropped 4; count of bases not matched to a gene: 8. The CDR3 spells CASTQGATGYGYTF. Here the CDR3 DNA reads TGTGCCAGCACCCAGGGGGCCACGGGCTATGGCTACACCTTC.

This chain connects TRBV9 to TRBJ2-7, with D hard to call. The CDR3 length is 14 residues. Per the germline V gene, CDR1 is SGDLS and CDR2 is YYNGEE. Between the trimmed V and J ends, which lost 0 bases and 2 bases, there was a span of 9 bases. CDR3 coding DNA: TGTGCCAGCAGCGTAGCGGTCAACCCCTACGAGCAGTACTTC. Its translation is CASSVAVNPYEQYF.

V and J are TRBV7-9 and TRBJ2-2; D is undetermined. Trimming cost V 4 bases and J 3 bases, with 9 bases left between them. Germline loops: CDR1 SEHNR, CDR2 FQNEAQ (reference sequence). The CDR3 is made up of 14 amino acids. The CDR3 nucleotides are TGTGCCAGCAGCTCCTGGCAGGACACCGGGGAGCTGTTTTTT. It specifies CASSSWQDTGELFF.

This chain links TRBV6-5 with TRBJ2-3; 10 positions match TRBD2. J was trimmed by 2 bases and V by 4 bases; bases with no gene match: 6. Germline V gene lookup returns CDR1 MNHEY and CDR2 SVGAGI. The CDR3 extends over 16 amino acids. This CDR3 is CASSFSSGGITDTQYF. The CDR3 region has the DNA TGTGCCAGCAGTTTCTCTAGCGGGGGCATCACAGATACGCAGTATTTT.